This T cell receptor (beta chain) is drawn from a study of T cell changes during pregnancy in multiple sclerosis. CDR1 is GTSNPN, CDR2 SVGIG, per germline (reference sequence). The CDR3 spans 14 residues. Measured with immunoSEQ multiplex PCR; TCRdb has only the in-frame clones, and not every one. The sample lists about 29,000 clones, 75% to 90% occurring once. This TCR derives from a female donor with multiple sclerosis, enrolled in a pregnancy study. The sample here was CD8+ T cells from peripheral blood mononuclear cells, taken after pregnancy. V usage is TRBV30 and J usage is TRBJ2-1, with D unclear. CDR3 DNA sequence: TGTGTGGGTCGCGTCCTAGACCTCCCTAATGAGCAGTTCTTC. Translating it yields CVGRVLDLPNEQFF.